These 6 T cell receptor beta chains came from one sample sequenced in a study of T-cell reconstitution after alpha-beta-depleted transplantation in children. Unique molecular identifiers were incorporated when the TCRbeta library was constructed. TCRdb reprocessed the PCR reads with MiXCR, giving one entry per CDR3 protein. The sample consists of a few hundred thousand distinct CDR3 sequences, 27% of them appearing once. Sequencing used PBMCs, obtained before TCRalphabeta/CD19-depleted stem cell transplant. The receptors originated from a boy younger than two with Wiskott-Aldrich syndrome, due to receive a stem cell transplant.

V is TRBV12-3 or TRBV12-4 and J is TRBJ2-2, with D unresolved. V lost 3 bases and J lost 4, with 15 bases in between. CDR3 length equals 16 residues. The CDR3 DNA sequence: TGTGCCAGCAGTTTCGCGACTCTTACCATCACCGGGGAGCTGTTTTTT. Translated: CASSFATLTITGELFF.

This chain uses TRBV6-2 or TRBV6-3 with TRBJ2-1; D perhaps matches TRBD1 (6 bases). CDR3 length equals 15 residues. Germline V CDR1 and CDR2: MNHEY, SVGEGT. The V end lost 4 bases, the J end lost 4 bases, and 14 bases lay between the germline ends. This CDR3 reads CASSSRGKGYNEQFF. The CDR3, as DNA: TGTGCCAGCAGTTCCAGGGGCAAGGGATACAATGAGCAGTTCTTC.

The chain has TRBV10-3 and TRBJ2-7; maybe TRBD2 (5 bases). Germline assignment: CDR1 ENHRY and CDR2 SYGVKD. This CDR3 contains 13 residues. V lost 4 bases to trimming and J lost 6 bases, with 13 bases between them. This CDR3 reads CAISGELESEQYF. As DNA, the CDR3 is TGTGCCATCAGTGGGGAACTAGAGAGCGAGCAGTACTTC.

The sample holds a few counts of this clonotype. The chain combines TRBV2 with TRBJ2-1; D may be TRBD1 or TRBD2 (5 bases each). There are 14 residues in the CDR3. The germline V gene has CDR1 SNHLY and CDR2 FYNNEI. V lost 7 bases and J lost 8, with 18 bases in between. The CDR3 loop reads CASTTTTGTYEQFF. For the CDR3, the DNA is TGTGCCAGCACCACAACCACCGGGACCTATGAGCAGTTCTTC. The variable domain in full, with the rest retrieved from reference TRBV2 and TRBJ2-1, is EPEVTQTPSHQVTQMGQEVILRCVPISNHLYFYWYRQILGQKVEFLVSFYNNEISEKSEIFDDQFSVERPDGSNFTLKIRSTKLEDSAMYFCASTTTTGTYEQFFGPGTRLTVL.

In this sample, this clonotype turned up a few times. The rearrangement uses TRBV28 and TRBJ2-1; D remains ambiguous. Looked up from germline, CDR1 is MDHEN and CDR2 is SYDVKM. V was trimmed by 5 bases and J by 5 bases, leaving 10 bases between them. The CDR3 spans 13 residues. The CDR3 DNA sequence: TGTGCCAGCAGTCCGCCCATCGACAATGAGCAGTTCTTC. Protein sequence: CASSPPIDNEQFF.

This clonotype was recorded a few times. The rearrangement joins TRBV20-1 to TRBJ2-1, with 8 bases fitting TRBD2. The germline V gene encodes CDR1 DFQATT and CDR2 SNEGSKA (reference sequence). This CDR3 has 14 amino acids. The J segment lost 4 bases and the V segment lost 3 bases, leaving 5 bases of the junction unmatched. DNA of the CDR3: TGCAGTGCTAGTTGGCTAGCGGGTTACAATGAGCAGTTCTTC. Encoded protein: CSASWLAGYNEQFF.